Listed here are 17 T cell receptor beta chains from one sample, sequenced in a study of cytomegalovirus exposure and HLA in healthy donors. A multiplex PCR was run with 60 Vbeta primers and 13 Jbeta primers. The method was immunoSEQ multiplex PCR; TCRdb's version includes in-frame clones alone and lacks a portion of them. The sample shows tens of thousands of clones, 60% to 80% of them seen only once. Sequencing was done on a sample of PBMCs. The receptor source for this set is a woman aged 40 to 50 in good health and CMV-seronegative.

This clone was counted once. The gene calls are TRBV30 and TRBJ1-1, with D possibly TRBD1 on 5 matching bases. The CDR3 is 12 residues long. Between the trimmed V and J ends, which lost 5 bases and 6 bases, there was a span of 13 bases. The germline gives CDR1 GTSNPN, CDR2 SVGIG (reference sequence). CDR3 DNA sequence: TGTGCCTGGCAACCCTACAGGTCTGAAGCTTTCTTT. This translates into CAWQPYRSEAFF.

DNA of the CDR3: TGTGCCAGTAGTATAAGACATAAGGCCGGGGAGCTGTTTTTT. The encoded protein is CASSIRHKAGELFF. This chain uses TRBV19 with TRBJ2-2, with unresolved D. With 2 bases removed from V and 6 bases from J, the gap between germline ends came to 10 bases. CDR1 is LNHDA and CDR2 is SQIVND in the germline V gene (reference sequence). The CDR3 consists of 14 residues.

This clone has more than one count but fewer than ten. V is TRBV6-4 and J is TRBJ2-5; D might be TRBD1 (6 bases). CDR1 and CDR2 (germline): MRHNA, SNTAGT. The CDR3 has 18 residues. V lost 2 bases and J 0 bases, leaving 19 bases between the germline ends. In nucleotides, the CDR3 is TGTGCCAGCAGTGACACGACCTCCCCGAGGGACAACCAAGAGACCCAGTACTTC. Residues: CASSDTTSPRDNQETQYF.

The chain carries TRBV21-1 and TRBJ1-1; the D segment call TRBD1 is taken from the table without a DNA check. TRBV21-1 is tagged as a pseudogene. CDR3 length equals 18 residues. The CDR3 coding sequence is TGTGCCAGCCCCAAAGATGGGACAGGGAGGGGATTGAACACTGAAGCTTTCTTT. Translated: CASPKDGTGRGLNTEAFF.

V is TRBV10-3 and J is TRBJ2-5, with D perhaps TRBD1 or TRBD2 (5 bases each). The better agreement between TRBJ2-7 and the DNA end casts doubt on the J call. Germline V lookup: CDR1 ENHRY, CDR2 SYGVKD. There are 11 residues in the CDR3. CDR3 loop: CAISGGYEQYF. The CDR3 DNA reads as TGTGCCATCTCTGGGGGCTACGAGCAGTACTTC.

V usage is TRBV11-3 and J usage is TRBJ2-1; D might be TRBD2 (5 bases). The CDR3 runs to 16 residues. V was cut by 5 bases and J by 8 bases, with 22 bases left in between. Germline CDR1 is SGHNT and CDR2 is YENEEA. CDR3 protein: CASSKQTEVRYDEQFF. The DNA for the CDR3 is TGTGCCAGCAGCAAACAGACGGAGGTTAGGTATGATGAGCAGTTCTTC.

V gene TRBV11-3 combines with J gene TRBJ2-1; 8 bases line up with TRBD2. Trimming cost V 5 bases and J 6 bases; bases outside gene matches: 3. The CDR3 is 13 residues long. CDR1 is SGHNT and CDR2 is YENEEA in the germline V gene. This CDR3 reads CASSPGLANEQFF. The DNA of the CDR3 is TGTGCCAGCAGCCCAGGACTAGCCAATGAGCAGTTCTTC. Full variable domain (remainder filled in from reference TRBV11-3 and TRBJ2-1): EAGVVQSPRYKIIEKKQPVAFWCNPISGHNTLYWYLQNLGQGPELLIRYENEEAVDDSQLPKDRFSAERLKGVDSTLKIQPAELGDSAVYLCASSPGLANEQFFGPGTRLTVL.

The genes are TRBV11-2 and TRBJ2-5, with TRBD2 matching over 16 bases. V shed 4 bases and J 5 bases; nucleotides not matched to a gene: 7. Germline CDR1 reads SGHAT; CDR2 reads FQNNGV. The CDR3 has 17 amino acids. CDR3 nucleotide sequence: TGTGCCAGCAGCTCCGGGACTAGCGGGAGGGCCTGGGAGACCCAGTACTTC. Its protein is CASSSGTSGRAWETQYF.

This chain uses TRBV4-1 with TRBJ2-3; TRBD2 matches at 7 bases. V trimming: 0 bases; J trimming: 4 bases; junction bases outside the gene matches: 1. The CDR3 runs to 14 residues. Germline loops: CDR1 MGHRA, CDR2 YSYEKL. The chain's CDR3 is CASSQEGGADTQYF. The CDR3 DNA sequence: TGCGCCAGCAGCCAAGAGGGAGGGGCAGATACGCAGTATTTT.

A note on this clone: The sample has other DNA sequences that encode this CDR3 too. The genes are TRBV30 and TRBJ1-4, with 10 bases aligning to TRBD1. CDR1 is GTSNPN and CDR2 is SVGIG in the germline V gene (reference sequence). This CDR3 spans 13 amino acids. Losses at the gene ends were 4 bases for V and 8 bases for J; bases not matched to a gene: 4. CDR3 loop: CAWTGTGVEKLFF. The CDR3 nucleotides read TGTGCCTGGACCGGGACAGGGGTAGAAAAACTGTTTTTT.

The chain employs TRBV19 and TRBJ2-2, with 12 bases aligning to TRBD1. Germline CDR1 LNHDA, CDR2 SQIVND (reference sequence). CDR3 length equals 16 residues. After removal of 6 bases from V and 7 bases from J, the junction contained 9 bases not matched to a gene. In nucleotides, the CDR3 is TGTGCCAGTAGCAAGACCGGGACAGGGGGCATCGGGGAGCTGTTTTTT. Residues: CASSKTGTGGIGELFF.

This sequence joins TRBV10-3 and TRBJ2-5; 13 bases match TRBD2. Trimming cost V 10 bases and J 3 bases; bases outside gene matches: 2. This CDR3 has 13 amino acids. CDR1 ENHRY and CDR2 SYGVKD come from the germline V gene. CDR3 residues: CATGLAGEETQYF. The CDR3 DNA reads as TGTGCCACCGGACTAGCGGGAGAAGAGACCCAGTACTTC.

The chain recombines TRBV5-6 with TRBJ2-2, with D hard to call. Germline lookup yields CDR1 SGHDT and CDR2 YYEEEE. The CDR3 is 16 residues long. V was trimmed by 5 bases and J by 5 bases, leaving 19 bases between them. CDR3 loop: CASSPTRTSQTGELFF. The CDR3 region has the DNA TGTGCCAGCAGTCCAACCAGAACATCCCAGACCGGGGAGCTGTTTTTT.

The V call is TRBV7-9, the J call TRBJ2-3; 8 positions agree with TRBD1. The CDR3 covers 18 residues. Germline CDR1 reads SEHNR; CDR2 reads FQNEAQ (reference sequence). V trimming: 2 bases; J trimming: 6 bases; junction bases outside the gene matches: 16. Here the CDR3 reads CASSLKKGQGREKDTQYF. CDR3 in DNA: TGTGCCAGCAGCTTAAAAAAAGGACAGGGTCGGGAGAAGGATACGCAGTATTTT.

V gene TRBV6-5 combines with J gene TRBJ2-7; possible D gene TRBD2, 5 bases. The CDR3 extends over 11 amino acids. Germline loops: CDR1 MNHEY, CDR2 SVGAGI. Trimming stripped 6 bases from V and 9 bases from J, with 12 bases between. The CDR3 loop reads CASRGAERQYF. CDR3 DNA sequence: TGTGCCAGCAGGGGAGCGGAACGGCAGTACTTC.

This clone turned up a few times. The rearrangement joins TRBV28 to TRBJ2-6; D is perhaps TRBD1 (5 bases). Trimming left V 1 base short and J 4 bases short, with 23 bases between. In germline, CDR1 is MDHEN, CDR2 SYDVKM. The CDR3 runs to 20 residues. CDR3 sequence reads: CASSLSLEGVGNYGANVLTF. CDR3 DNA sequence: TGTGCCAGCAGTTTATCTCTCGAAGGGGTCGGAAATTACGGGGCCAACGTCCTGACTTTC.

The chain links TRBV29-1 to TRBJ2-3; 12 bases line up with TRBD2. The CDR3 has 15 amino acids. In germline, CDR1 is SQVTM, CDR2 ANQGSEA. J was trimmed by 4 bases and V by 6 bases; bases with no gene match: 8. The DNA of the CDR3 is TGCAGCGTCCAACCTAGCGGGGGGGCAGCAGATACGCAGTATTTT. Protein: CSVQPSGGAADTQYF.